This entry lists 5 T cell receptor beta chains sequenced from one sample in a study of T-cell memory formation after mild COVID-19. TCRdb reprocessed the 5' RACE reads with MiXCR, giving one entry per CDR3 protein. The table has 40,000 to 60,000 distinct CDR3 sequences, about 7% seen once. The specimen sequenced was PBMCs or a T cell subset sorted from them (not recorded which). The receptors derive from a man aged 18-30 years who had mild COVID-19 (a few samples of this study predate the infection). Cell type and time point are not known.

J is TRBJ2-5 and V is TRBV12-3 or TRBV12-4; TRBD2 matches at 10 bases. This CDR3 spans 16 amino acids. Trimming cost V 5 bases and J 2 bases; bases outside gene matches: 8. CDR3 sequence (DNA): TGTGCCAGCAGTATACAGCGGGGGGGGGGACAAGAGACCCAGTACTTC. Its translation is CASSIQRGGGQETQYF.

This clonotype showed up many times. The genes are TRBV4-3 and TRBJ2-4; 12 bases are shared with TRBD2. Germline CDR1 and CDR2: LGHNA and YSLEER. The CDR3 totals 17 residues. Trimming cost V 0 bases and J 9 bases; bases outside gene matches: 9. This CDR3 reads CASSQDHPSGGGTIQYF. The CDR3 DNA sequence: TGCGCCAGCAGCCAAGATCACCCTAGCGGGGGGGGAACCATTCAGTACTTC.

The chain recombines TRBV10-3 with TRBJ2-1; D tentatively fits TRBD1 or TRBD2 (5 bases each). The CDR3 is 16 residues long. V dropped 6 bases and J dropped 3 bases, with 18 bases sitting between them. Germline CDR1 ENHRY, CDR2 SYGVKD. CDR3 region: CAISSRDGSLYNEQFF. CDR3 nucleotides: TGTGCCATCAGCAGCCGGGACGGCTCCCTCTACAATGAGCAGTTCTTC.

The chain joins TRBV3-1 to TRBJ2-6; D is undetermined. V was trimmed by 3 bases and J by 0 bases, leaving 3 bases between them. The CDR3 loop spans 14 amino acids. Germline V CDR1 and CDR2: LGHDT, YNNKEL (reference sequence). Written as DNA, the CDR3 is TGTGCCAGCAGCCATGCCTCTGGGGCCAACGTCCTGACTTTC. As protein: CASSHASGANVLTF.

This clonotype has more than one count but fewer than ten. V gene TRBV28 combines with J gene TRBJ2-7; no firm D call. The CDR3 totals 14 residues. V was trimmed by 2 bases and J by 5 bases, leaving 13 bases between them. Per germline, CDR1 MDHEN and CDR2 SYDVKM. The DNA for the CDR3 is TGTGCCAGCAGTTTAAGTTCAGGAGCCCACGAGCAGTACGTC. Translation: CASSLSSGAHEQYV.